What follows are 22 T cell receptor beta chains derived from one specimen sequenced in a study of blood T cell repertoires in COVID-19. Here immunoSEQ multiplex PCR was the method, and the copy in TCRdb shows in-frame clones only, minus some. The sample holds 270,000 or so clones; just under 90% are singletons and the top ten take about 4%. Sequencing was done on a sample of PBMCs or T cells enriched from blood (not recorded which). These receptors all come from a woman aged 25 to 39 with acute COVID-19.

The chain uses TRBV9 and TRBJ1-3; the match to TRBD1 covers 7 bases. The CDR3 is 15 residues long. Germline V lookup: CDR1 SGDLS, CDR2 YYNGEE. Trimming cost V 4 bases and J 0 bases; bases outside gene matches: 4. In nucleotides, the CDR3 is TGTGCCAGCAGCACCGGGACAGACTCTGGAAACACCATATATTTT. This codes for CASSTGTDSGNTIYF.

The rearrangement joins TRBV11-2 to TRBJ2-7; a weak D match, TRBD2 (6 bases). The CDR3 runs 16 residues. Trimming stripped 5 bases from V and 5 bases from J, with 22 bases between. Germline V gene data show CDR1 as SGHAT and CDR2 as FQNNGV. Here the CDR3 DNA reads TGTGCCAGCAGCCATAGGTATGTCGGGAGTATTGACGAGCAGTACTTC. Translation gives CASSHRYVGSIDEQYF.

The chain joins TRBV5-6 to TRBJ2-5; no firm D call. Germline V gives CDR1 SGHDT, CDR2 YYEEEE. Trimming pared 3 bases from V and 1 base from J, leaving 10 bases between. The CDR3 loop spans 14 amino acids. For the CDR3, the DNA is TGTGCCAGCAGCTATCGGGTCGGCCAAGAGACCCAGTACTTC. This translates into CASSYRVGQETQYF.

The chain joins TRBV29-1 to TRBJ1-2; no definite D call. V dropped 4 bases and J dropped 0 bases, with 9 bases sitting between them. The CDR3 is made up of 13 amino acids. Germline CDR1 reads SQVTM; CDR2 reads ANQGSEA. The CDR3 DNA sequence: TGCAGCGTTGTAGTTACTGCTAACTATGGCTACACCTTC. Its protein is CSVVVTANYGYTF.

The count of this clone is one. The chain employs TRBV27 and TRBJ1-4, with TRBD1 identical over 7 bases. The ends lost 4 bases at V and 14 bases at J; junction bases unmatched: 16. The CDR3 spans 15 residues. Germline CDR1 MNHEY, CDR2 SMNVEV (reference sequence). CDR3 sequence: CASSSQTTGSGVLFF. In DNA, the CDR3 is TGTGCCAGCAGTTCCCAGACGACAGGGTCGGGAGTGCTGTTTTTT.

The rearrangement links TRBV3-1 (or the pseudogene TRBV3-2) to TRBJ1-2, with TRBD1 matching 9 bases. Germline V gene sequence: CDR1 LGHDT, CDR2 YNNKEL (reference sequence). The CDR3 sequence is 18 residues long. V gave up 1 base and J gave up 4 bases; unmatched junction bases: 13. CDR3: CASSQVGRLGTGPYGYTF. CDR3 in DNA: TGTGCCAGCAGCCAAGTTGGTAGGCTTGGGACAGGGCCCTATGGCTACACCTTC.

The CDR3 here is CASTSSGYNEQFF. The CDR3 region has the DNA TGTGCCAGTACATCTAGCGGGTACAATGAGCAGTTCTTC. V usage is TRBV19 and J usage is TRBJ2-1, with 8 bases identical to TRBD2. With 7 bases clipped from V and 4 bases from J, the junction kept 3 bases outside the gene matches. This CDR3 comprises 13 residues. CDR1 LNHDA and CDR2 SQIVND come from the germline V gene (reference sequence).

A single count supports this clone. J is TRBJ2-3 and V is TRBV5-4; TRBD2 agrees at 8 bases. Per germline, CDR1 SGHNT and CDR2 YYREEE (reference sequence). There are 18 residues in the CDR3. V shed 1 base, J shed 2 bases, and the junction held 12 bases outside the gene matches. The CDR3 is CASSLKVTASGYTDTQYF. The CDR3 DNA reads TGTGCCAGCAGCTTGAAGGTTACGGCTAGCGGGTACACAGATACGCAGTATTTT.

This chain links TRBV28 with TRBJ1-6; TRBD1 aligns across 11 bases. The CDR3 totals 15 residues. CDR1 is MDHEN and CDR2 is SYDVKM in the germline V gene. V trimming: 7 bases; J trimming: 7 bases; junction bases outside the gene matches: 6. The CDR3 reads CASITGQGDNSPLHF. In DNA, the CDR3 is TGTGCCAGCATCACGGGACAGGGGGACAATTCACCCCTCCACTTT.

This chain uses TRBV27 with TRBJ2-1; D might be TRBD2 (5 bases). This CDR3 comprises 14 residues. Trimming took off 6 bases at V and 7 bases at J, with 16 bases between the two ends. The germline gives CDR1 MNHEY, CDR2 SMNVEV (reference sequence). The CDR3 DNA reads TGTGCCAGCAGCTCGGACTCAGTTGGGAATGAGCAGTTCTTC. It yields the protein CASSSDSVGNEQFF.

This chain links TRBV11-2 with TRBJ1-5; D might be TRBD1 (5 bases). Germline lookup yields CDR1 SGHAT and CDR2 FQNNGV. V dropped 0 bases and J dropped 8 bases, with 11 bases sitting between them. The CDR3 sequence is 14 residues long. CDR3 region: CASSLDRDSEPQHF. The CDR3, as DNA: TGTGCCAGCAGCTTAGACAGGGACTCTGAGCCCCAGCATTTT.

The chain joins TRBV7-9 to TRBJ2-7; perhaps TRBD1 as D (6 bases). Germline CDR1 is SEHNR and CDR2 is FQNEAQ (reference sequence). The CDR3 length is 13 residues. V dropped 2 bases and J dropped 3 bases, with 8 bases sitting between them. This CDR3 reads CASSLRQDYEQYF. DNA of the CDR3: TGTGCCAGCAGCTTACGACAGGACTACGAGCAGTACTTC.

This clone was seen only a few times. V gene TRBV29-1 combines with J gene TRBJ1-5, with 10 positions matching TRBD1. The CDR3 consists of 14 residues. The trim removed 4 bases at V and 10 bases at J, leaving 10 bases unmatched. CDR1 and CDR2 from the germline V gene are SQVTM and ANQGSEA. The DNA for the CDR3 is TGCAGCGTTGTCGAGACAGGGGGCGCAGGACCCCAGCATTTT. It translates to CSVVETGGAGPQHF. The full variable domain, completed using reference TRBV29-1 and TRBJ1-5, is SAVISQKPSRDICQRGTSLTIQCQVDSQVTMMFWYRQQPGQSLTLIATANQGSEATYESGFVIDKFPISRPNLTFSTLTVSNMSPEDSSIYLCSVVETGGAGPQHFGDGTRLSIL.

The rearrangement links TRBV7-8 to TRBJ2-3, with TRBD2 matching 11 bases. J was trimmed by 4 bases and V by 1 base; bases with no gene match: 4. This CDR3 is 16 amino acids long. The germline gives CDR1 SGHVS, CDR2 FQNEAQ. CDR3 in DNA: TGTGCCAGCAGCTTAGTAGCGGGAGGGACCCCAGATACGCAGTATTTT. As protein: CASSLVAGGTPDTQYF.

The V gene is TRBV4-1, the J gene TRBJ2-7, with D possibly being TRBD2 (6 bases). V was pared by 2 bases and J by 7 bases, with 15 bases between. This CDR3 spans 14 amino acids. Germline V gene lookup returns CDR1 MGHRA and CDR2 YSYEKL. The CDR3 loop reads CASSQPTSRGEQYF. The CDR3 bases are TGCGCCAGCAGCCAACCAACTAGCCGCGGGGAGCAGTACTTC.

J is TRBJ2-7 and V is TRBV28, with D tentatively TRBD1 (5 bases). Germline V gives CDR1 MDHEN, CDR2 SYDVKM. The CDR3 consists of 14 residues. V gave up 7 bases and J gave up 2 bases, with 15 bases separating them. The CDR3 DNA reads TGTGCCAGCACCTTAGGCGACAGAACCTACGAGCAGTACTTC. Amino acid sequence: CASTLGDRTYEQYF.

This clone was detected once. The rearrangement uses TRBV5-1 and TRBJ2-3; the match to TRBD2 covers 11 bases. This CDR3 contains 18 residues. Germline-derived CDR1 and CDR2 are SGHRS and YFSETQ. Losses at the gene ends were 2 bases for V and 5 bases for J; bases not matched to a gene: 13. This CDR3 reads CASSFPGPTSGTGDTQYF. The CDR3 nucleotides are TGCGCCAGCAGCTTCCCGGGGCCGACTAGCGGGACGGGAGATACGCAGTATTTT.

A few counts support this clone. This rearrangement joins TRBV5-4 to TRBJ1-3; D is ambiguous. V was pared by 4 bases and J by 0 bases, with 5 bases between. CDR1 and CDR2 (germline): SGHNT, YYREEE (reference sequence). The CDR3 extends over 13 amino acids. CDR3 bases: TGTGCCAGCAGCCCCAGCTCTGGAAACACCATATATTTT. Amino acids: CASSPSSGNTIYF.

The rearrangement joins TRBV9 to TRBJ2-2; 12 bases line up with TRBD2. V lost 0 bases and J lost 3; bases outside the gene matches: 6. Germline V gene lookup returns CDR1 SGDLS and CDR2 YYNGEE. There are 18 residues in the CDR3. CDR3 protein: CASSVVASGRADTGELFF. The DNA for the CDR3 is TGTGCCAGCAGCGTAGTCGCTAGCGGGAGGGCCGACACCGGGGAGCTGTTTTTT.

The rearrangement uses TRBV19 and TRBJ2-3, with 10 bases matching TRBD2. CDR3 length: 15 amino acids. Trimming at V came to 5 bases and at J to 7 bases, leaving 9 bases not matched to a gene. CDR1 and CDR2 from the germline V gene are LNHDA and SQIVND (reference sequence). CDR3: CASSWISGRINTQYF. In nucleotides, the CDR3 is TGTGCCAGTAGTTGGATTAGCGGGAGGATAAATACGCAGTATTTT.

This clone was recorded a few times. The rearrangement links TRBV6-2 or TRBV6-3 to TRBJ1-1; weak D call: TRBD1 (6 bases). Germline V CDR1 and CDR2: MNHEY, SVGEGT. The CDR3 consists of 14 residues. The ends were cut back, 5 bases at V and 2 bases at J, with 12 bases in the middle. This chain's CDR3 is CASSQHRDNTEAFF. The CDR3 region has the DNA TGTGCCAGCAGTCAACACAGGGATAACACTGAAGCTTTCTTT.

This clone was seen only a few times. V is TRBV25-1 and J is TRBJ2-7, with D perhaps matching TRBD2 (5 bases). Between the trimmed V and J ends, which lost 11 bases and 6 bases, there was a span of 11 bases. The CDR3 is 10 amino acids. Germline V gene sequence: CDR1 MGHDK, CDR2 SYGVNS. CDR3 region: CAALGSEQYF. The CDR3 bases are TGTGCCGCACTAGGAAGCGAGCAGTACTTC.